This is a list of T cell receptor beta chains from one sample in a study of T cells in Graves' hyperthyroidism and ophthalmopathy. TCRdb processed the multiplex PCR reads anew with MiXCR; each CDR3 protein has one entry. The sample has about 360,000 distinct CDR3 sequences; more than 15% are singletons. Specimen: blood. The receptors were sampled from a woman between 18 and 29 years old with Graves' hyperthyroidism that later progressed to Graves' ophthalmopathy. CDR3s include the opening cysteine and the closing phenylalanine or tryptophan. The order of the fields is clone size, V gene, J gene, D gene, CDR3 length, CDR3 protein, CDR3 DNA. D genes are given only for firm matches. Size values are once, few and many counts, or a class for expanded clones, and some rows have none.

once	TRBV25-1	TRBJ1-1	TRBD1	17	CASSETNRGDEGTEAFF	TGTGCCAGCAGTGAAACAAACAGGGGCGACGAGGGCACTGAAGCTTTCTTT
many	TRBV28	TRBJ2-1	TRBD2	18	CASSPGTSGSPPYNEQFF	TGTGCCAGCAGTCCCGGGACTAGCGGGAGTCCGCCCTACAATGAGCAGTTCTTC
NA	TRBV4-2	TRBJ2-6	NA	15	CASSQDSSGANVLTF	TGTGCCAGCAGCCAAGACAGCTCTGGGGCCAACGTCCTGACTTTC
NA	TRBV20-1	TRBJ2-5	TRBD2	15	CSAKGTSGREETQYF	TGCAGTGCTAAAGGGACTAGCGGGAGGGAAGAGACCCAGTACTTC
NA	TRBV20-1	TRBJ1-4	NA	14	CSAREPTVSEKLFF	TGCAGTGCTAGAGAGCCGACAGTTTCCGAAAAACTGTTTTTT
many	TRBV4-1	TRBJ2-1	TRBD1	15	CASSHPRQGYNEQFF	TGCGCCAGCAGCCATCCCCGACAGGGGTACAATGAGCAGTTCTTC
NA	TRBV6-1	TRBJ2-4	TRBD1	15	CASSDPGQERNIQYF	TGTGCCAGCAGTGATCCTGGACAGGAACGAAACATTCAGTACTTC
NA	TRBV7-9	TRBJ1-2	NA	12	CASSLPNYGYTF	TGTGCCAGCAGCTTACCTAACTATGGCTACACCTTC
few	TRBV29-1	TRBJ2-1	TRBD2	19	CSVVPALSWAGGIDNEQFF	TGCAGCGTAGTTCCGGCTCTCAGTTGGGCGGGAGGGATCGACAATGAGCAGTTCTTC
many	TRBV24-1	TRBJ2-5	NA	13	CATSKAAQETQYF	TGTGCCACCAGTAAGGCAGCCCAAGAGACCCAGTACTTC
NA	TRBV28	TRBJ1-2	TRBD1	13	CASSSDRGHGYTF	TGTGCCAGCAGCTCCGACAGGGGGCATGGCTACACCTTC
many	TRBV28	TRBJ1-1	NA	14	CASSLMDANTEAFF	TGTGCCAGCAGTTTAATGGACGCCAACACTGAAGCTTTCTTT
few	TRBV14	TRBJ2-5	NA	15	CASSQGGSLFETQYF	TGTGCCAGCAGCCAAGGGGGGTCCCTCTTCGAGACCCAGTACTTC
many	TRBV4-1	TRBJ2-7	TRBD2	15	CASSQVLAGGYEQYF	TGCGCCAGCAGCCAAGTCTTAGCGGGCGGCTACGAGCAGTACTTC
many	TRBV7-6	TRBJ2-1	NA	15	CASSLDASSYNEQFF	TGTGCCAGCAGCTTAGATGCAAGCTCCTACAATGAGCAGTTCTTC
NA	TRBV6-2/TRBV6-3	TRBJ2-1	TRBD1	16	CASSFKGTGDHNEQFF	TGTGCCAGCAGTTTCAAAGGGACAGGCGATCACAATGAGCAGTTCTTC
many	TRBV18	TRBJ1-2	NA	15	CASSPGTDTNYGYTF	TGTGCCAGCTCACCAGGGACTGACACTAACTATGGCTACACCTTC
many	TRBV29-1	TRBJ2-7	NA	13	CSASSAPPYEQYF	TGCAGCGCTAGCTCCGCGCCCCCCTACGAGCAGTACTTC
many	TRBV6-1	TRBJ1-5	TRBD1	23	CASSQSGGYGTGVKTRGNQPQHF	TGTGCCAGCAGTCAAAGTGGAGGTTATGGAACAGGGGTTAAGACGCGCGGCAATCAGCCCCAGCATTTT
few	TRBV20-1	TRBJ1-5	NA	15	CSARDMDKGNQPQHF	TGCAGTGCTAGAGATATGGACAAGGGGAATCAGCCCCAGCATTTT
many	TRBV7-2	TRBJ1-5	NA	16	CASSPFLQDSNQPQHF	TGTGCCAGCAGCCCCTTTTTACAGGATAGCAATCAGCCCCAGCATTTT
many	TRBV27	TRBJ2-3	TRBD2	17	CASSRGVREARTDTQYF	TGTGCCAGCAGTAGGGGAGTGCGGGAGGCCCGCACAGATACGCAGTATTTT
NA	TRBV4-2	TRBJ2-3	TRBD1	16	CASSPGQGAFGDTQYF	TGTGCCAGCAGCCCGGGACAGGGGGCGTTCGGAGATACGCAGTATTTT
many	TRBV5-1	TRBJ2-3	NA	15	CASSLDSQGADTQYF	TGCGCCAGCAGCTTGGATTCGCAGGGCGCAGATACGCAGTATTTT
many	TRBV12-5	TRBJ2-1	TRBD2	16	CASGPGTSGDQNEQFF	TGTGCTAGTGGGCCCGGGACTAGCGGAGACCAAAATGAGCAGTTCTTC
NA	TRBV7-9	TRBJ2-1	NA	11	CASDLSGTTFF	TGTGCCAGCGACCTCTCCGGGACAACGTTCTTC
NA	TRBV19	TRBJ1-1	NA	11	CACYWGSEAFF	TGTGCTTGCTACTGGGGTTCTGAAGCTTTCTTT
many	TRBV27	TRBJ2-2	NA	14	CASSLGGLTGELFF	TGTGCCAGCAGTTTAGGTGGACTTACCGGGGAGCTGTTTTTT
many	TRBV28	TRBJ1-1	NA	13	CASSFTGTRGAFF	TGTGCCAGCAGTTTTACAGGGACAAGAGGAGCTTTCTTT
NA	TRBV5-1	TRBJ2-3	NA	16	CASSLALLEGTDTQYF	TGCGCCAGCAGCTTAGCCCTGTTGGAGGGCACAGATACGCAGTATTTT
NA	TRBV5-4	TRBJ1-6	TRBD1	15	CASSSGQSYNSPLHF	TGTGCCAGCAGCTCGGGACAGTCCTATAATTCACCCCTCCACTTT
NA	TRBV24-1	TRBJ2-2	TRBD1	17	CATSAWDPGTVTGELFF	TGTGCCACCAGTGCTTGGGATCCTGGGACAGTCACCGGGGAGCTGTTTTTT
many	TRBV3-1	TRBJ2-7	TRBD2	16	CASSRRGLVGSYEQYF	TGTGCCAGCAGCCGACGAGGACTAGTCGGGTCCTACGAGCAGTACTTC
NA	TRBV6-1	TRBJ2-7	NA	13	CASNSGHPYEQYF	TGTGCCAGCAATAGCGGTCACCCGTACGAGCAGTACTTC
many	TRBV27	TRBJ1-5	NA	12	CASLQGGQPQHF	TGTGCCAGCCTACAGGGCGGTCAGCCCCAGCATTTT
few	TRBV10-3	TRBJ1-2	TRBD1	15	CAISDQGGSSYGYTF	TGTGCCATCAGTGACCAGGGGGGGTCTAGTTATGGCTACACCTTC
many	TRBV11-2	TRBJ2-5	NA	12	CASSFTLETQYF	TGTGCCAGCAGCTTTACGCTGGAGACCCAGTACTTC
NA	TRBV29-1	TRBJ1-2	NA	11	CSFGPEEGYTF	TGCAGCTTCGGGCCCGAGGAGGGCTACACCTTC
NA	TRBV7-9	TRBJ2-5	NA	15	CASSLEQGFRETQYF	TGTGCCAGCAGCTTAGAGCAGGGATTCCGAGAGACCCAGTACTTC
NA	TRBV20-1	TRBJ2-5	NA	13	CSARDHEGETQYF	TGCAGTGCTAGAGATCACGAGGGGGAGACCCAGTACTTC
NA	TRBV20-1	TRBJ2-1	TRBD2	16	CSASVVSGRHYYEQFF	TGCAGTGCTAGTGTCGTTAGCGGGAGGCACTACTATGAGCAGTTCTTC
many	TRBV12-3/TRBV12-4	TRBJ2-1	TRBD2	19	CASSQPGLAGFGIWHEQFF	TGTGCCAGCAGTCAACCGGGACTAGCGGGTTTTGGCATCTGGCATGAGCAGTTCTTC